This TCR beta chain was sequenced during a study of blood T cells in healthy people across ages. This clonotype occurred a few times. The second PCR ran about 6 to 11 cycles with a sample-barcoded 5' primer and J-beta primers. A 12-random-nucleotide template-switch adaptor tagged each cDNA molecule. MiXCR, applied by TCRdb to the 5' RACE reads, yields one record per CDR3 protein. The sample shows around 1,900,000 distinct CDR3 sequences, 35% to 50% of them seen only once. Per germline, CDR1 SGHNT and CDR2 YYREEE (reference sequence). Trimming left V 1 base short and J 0 bases short, with 11 bases between. The CDR3 has 17 residues.

What was sequenced was blood. This sequence joins TRBV5-4 and TRBJ2-6, with D unresolved. The TCR was taken from a human donor in good health. The CDR3 here is CASSLRTESSGANVLTF. In DNA, the CDR3 is TGTGCCAGCAGCTTGAGGACGGAGAGCTCTGGGGCCAACGTCCTGACTTTC.